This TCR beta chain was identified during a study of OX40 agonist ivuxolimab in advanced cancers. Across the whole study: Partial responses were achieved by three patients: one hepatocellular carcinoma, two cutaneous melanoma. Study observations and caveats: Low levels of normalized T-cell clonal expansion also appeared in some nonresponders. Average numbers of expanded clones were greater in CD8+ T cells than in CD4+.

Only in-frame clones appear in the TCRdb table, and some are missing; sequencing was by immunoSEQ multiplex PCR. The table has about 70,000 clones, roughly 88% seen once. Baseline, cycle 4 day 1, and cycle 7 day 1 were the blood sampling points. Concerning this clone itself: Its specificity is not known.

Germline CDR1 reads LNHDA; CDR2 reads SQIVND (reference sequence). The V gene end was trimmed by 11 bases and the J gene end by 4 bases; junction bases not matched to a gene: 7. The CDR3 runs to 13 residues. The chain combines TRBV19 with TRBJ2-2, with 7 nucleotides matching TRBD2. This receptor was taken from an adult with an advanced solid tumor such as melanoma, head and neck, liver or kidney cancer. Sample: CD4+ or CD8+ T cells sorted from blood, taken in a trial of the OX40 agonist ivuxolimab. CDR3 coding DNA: TGTGCCGTTTCTCCGGGAGGCACCGGGGAGCTGTTTTTT. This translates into CAVSPGGTGELFF.